This T cell receptor beta chain was obtained from a study of cytomegalovirus exposure and HLA in healthy donors. Study overall: The study placed 80% to 85% of its approximately 400 genotyped donors in the Caucasian-associated ancestry cluster. Study-wide findings and caveats: Per a prior analysis, the majority of TCR beta V segments were productive roughly 87% or roughly 30% of the time. An observed cluster of highly shared sequence variants was recorded as a likely sequencing artifact. The authors enumerated over 150 TCR beta chains as linked to cytomegalovirus.

In the PCR, 60 Vbeta and 13 Jbeta primers were used. TCRdb's table, derived via immunoSEQ multiplex PCR, lists solely in-frame clones and lacks some. The sample shows just over 150,000 clones, around 82% of them seen only once. Germline values: CDR1 SGHKS, CDR2 YYEKEE (reference sequence). V shed 4 bases and J shed 3 bases, with 8 bases lying between them. The CDR3 runs 12 residues. A remark on this clone: Its antigen is unidentified.

This receptor was obtained from a woman aged 45-59 years in good health and CMV-seropositive. Sequenced material: PBMCs. This chain links TRBV5-5 with TRBJ2-7; D is possibly TRBD1 (5 bases). The CDR3 loop is CASSTQGYEQYF. For the CDR3, the DNA is TGTGCCAGCAGCACCCAGGGCTACGAGCAGTACTTC. The full variable domain, its missing parts supplied by reference TRBV5-5 and TRBJ2-7, is DAGVTQSPTHLIKTRGQQVTLRCSPISGHKSVSWYQQVLGQGPQFIFQYYEKEERGRGNFPDRFSARQFPNYSSELNVNALLLGDSALYLCASSTQGYEQYFGPGTRLTVT.